Listed below are T cell receptor beta chains from one sample, sequenced in a study of cytomegalovirus exposure and HLA in healthy donors. Sequencing used immunoSEQ multiplex PCR; TCRdb keeps in-frame clones, though not all of them. The table lists roughly 80,000 clones, around 80% of them singletons, with about 1.1% in the top ten. Material: PBMCs. The receptors here all came from a male donor in good health and CMV-seronegative. The CDR3 runs from the conserved cysteine through the conserved F or W. D genes are given only for firm matches. Rows may omit the clone size; those that give it use once, few, many or a size class.

TRBD1	TRBV29-1	TRBJ1-2	NA	CSVGDRGYGYTF	TGCAGCGTTGGGGACAGGGGCTATGGCTACACCTTC
TRBD1	TRBV7-9	TRBJ2-2	NA	CASSFGQGVIDTGELFF	TGTGCCAGCAGCTTCGGACAGGGGGTTATTGACACCGGGGAGCTGTTTTTT
TRBD1	TRBV28	TRBJ2-7	NA	CASVTGFFSYEQYF	TGTGCCAGCGTGACAGGGTTTTTTTCCTACGAGCAGTACTTC
TRBD1	TRBV12-5	TRBJ2-2	NA	CASGLSRTGTGELFF	TGTGCTAGTGGTTTGTCTAGGACAGGGACCGGGGAGCTGTTTTTT
NA	TRBV2	TRBJ1-1	few	CASNGGGQMNTEAFF	TGTGCCAGCAACGGGGGGGGGCAGATGAACACTGAAGCTTTCTTT
TRBD2	TRBV7-2	TRBJ2-7	NA	CASSQRGAGANEQYF	TGTGCCAGCAGCCAACGGGGAGCGGGGGCCAACGAGCAGTACTTC
NA	TRBV7-9	TRBJ2-1	NA	CASSTDSLEDEQFF	TGTGCCAGCAGCACGGACTCTCTCGAGGATGAGCAGTTCTTC
TRBD1	TRBV19	TRBJ1-5	few	CASSIRFGQGDYQPQHF	TGTGCCAGTAGTATCAGATTCGGACAGGGTGATTATCAGCCCCAGCATTTT
TRBD2	TRBV19	TRBJ2-5	NA	CASSTGTSRETQYF	TGTGCCAGTAGTACCGGGACTAGCCGGGAGACCCAGTACTTC
NA	TRBV11-2	TRBJ2-7	once	CASSPMSSSAYEQYF	TGTGCCAGCAGTCCAATGTCTAGTAGTGCCTACGAGCAGTACTTC
TRBD1	TRBV19	TRBJ1-5	NA	CASSIGDRGQPQHF	TGTGCCAGTAGTATTGGAGACAGGGGTCAGCCCCAGCATTTT
NA	TRBV10-3	TRBJ1-2	NA	CATGLGQDYGYTF	TGTGCCACTGGACTGGGTCAGGACTATGGCTACACCTTC
NA	TRBV27	TRBJ1-1	NA	CASSRGRGALNTEAFF	TGTGCCAGCAGTAGAGGCAGGGGAGCTTTGAACACTGAAGCTTTCTTT
TRBD1	TRBV5-3	TRBJ1-5	once	CARSLRDRGYQPQHF	TGTGCCAGAAGCTTGCGGGACAGGGGATATCAGCCCCAGCATTTT
TRBD1	TRBV5-1	TRBJ1-4	NA	CASTRTGGMEKLFF	TGCGCCAGCACTCGAACAGGGGGTATGGAAAAACTGTTTTTT
NA	TRBV5-1	TRBJ1-2	NA	CASSFDDRTYGYTF	TGCGCCAGCAGCTTCGATGACAGGACCTATGGCTACACCTTC
NA	TRBV21-1	TRBJ1-5	NA	CASSKSTGVLGNQPQHF	TGTGCCAGCAGCAAAAGCACGGGGGTGTTAGGCAATCAGCCCCAGCATTTT
TRBD1	TRBV6-1	TRBJ1-1	NA	CASVGRQGNTEAFF	TGTGCCAGCGTGGGTAGACAGGGGAACACTGAAGCTTTCTTT
NA	TRBV5-1	TRBJ2-2	NA	CASRTKNTGELFF	TGCGCCAGCAGGACAAAGAACACCGGGGAGCTGTTTTTT
NA	TRBV2	TRBJ1-5	NA	CASSEDSAGQPQHF	TGTGCCAGCAGTGAAGATTCTGCGGGTCAGCCCCAGCATTTT
TRBD1	TRBV6-1	TRBJ2-7	NA	CASSDPGTDLYEQYF	TGTGCCAGCAGTGACCCCGGGACAGACCTCTACGAGCAGTACTTC
NA	TRBV5-4	TRBJ2-2	NA	CASSADSTGELFF	TGTGCCAGCAGCGCAGACAGCACCGGGGAGCTGTTTTTT
NA	TRBV27	TRBJ1-2	NA	CASSFSRGAGVGGYTF	TGTGCCAGCAGTTTCTCTCGGGGGGCAGGCGTAGGTGGCTACACCTTC
NA	TRBV9	TRBJ1-3	NA	CASGVEGDGNTIYF	TGTGCCAGCGGCGTTGAGGGGGATGGAAACACCATATATTTT
NA	TRBV7-9	TRBJ1-2	NA	CASSPKTLGANYGYTF	TGTGCCAGCAGCCCCAAGACACTAGGAGCGAACTATGGCTACACCTTC
TRBD2	TRBV2	TRBJ2-3	few	CASTVLPGLAAFGDTQYF	TGTGCCTCCACAGTACTCCCGGGACTAGCGGCGTTCGGAGATACGCAGTATTTT